Listed below are T cell receptor beta chains from one sample, sequenced in a study of cytomegalovirus exposure and HLA in healthy donors. TCRdb keeps only in-frame clones here, not all; method: immunoSEQ multiplex PCR. This listing includes 50,000 or so clones. The material sequenced was PBMCs. These TCRs come from a middle-aged woman in good health and CMV-seronegative. The CDR3 runs from the conserved cysteine through the conserved F or W. D genes are given only for firm matches. The size of a clone is reported for some rows only, either as once, few or many, or as a class for expanded clones.

d_gene: TRBD2
abundance: -
v_gene: TRBV28
j_gene: TRBJ2-1
CDR3nt: TGTGCCAGCAGTTTATACTCTAGCGGGAGCTACGAGCAGTTCTTC
CDR3aa: CASSLYSSGSYEQFF

d_gene: -
abundance: -
v_gene: TRBV18
j_gene: TRBJ1-1
CDR3nt: TGTGCCAGCTCGCCGCAGGGTGACACTGAAGCTTTCTTT
CDR3aa: CASSPQGDTEAFF

d_gene: TRBD2
abundance: -
v_gene: TRBV7-3
j_gene: TRBJ2-3
CDR3nt: TGTGCCAGCAGCTTAAGCCCTAGCGGGACTGGAGATACGCAGTATTTT
CDR3aa: CASSLSPSGTGDTQYF

d_gene: -
abundance: -
v_gene: TRBV14
j_gene: TRBJ1-1
CDR3nt: TGTGCCAGCAGCCAAATGGGGGGGGCTGAAGCTTTCTTT
CDR3aa: CASSQMGGAEAFF

d_gene: -
abundance: -
v_gene: TRBV5-8
j_gene: TRBJ2-5
CDR3nt: TGTGCCAGCAGCTTGTATCAGGTGGAGACCCAGTACTTC
CDR3aa: CASSLYQVETQYF

d_gene: TRBD1
abundance: -
v_gene: TRBV13
j_gene: TRBJ1-3
CDR3nt: TGTGCCAGCAGCTACAGGGGGGGCTCTGGAAACACCATATATTTT
CDR3aa: CASSYRGGSGNTIYF

d_gene: -
abundance: -
v_gene: TRBV5-1
j_gene: TRBJ2-6
CDR3nt: TGCGCCAGCGCGAACCCCTCTGGGGCCAACGTCCTGACTTTC
CDR3aa: CASANPSGANVLTF

d_gene: -
abundance: -
v_gene: TRBV5-6
j_gene: TRBJ1-1
CDR3nt: TGTGCCAGCAGCTTGGCCCGTAAGAACACTGAAGCTTTCTTT
CDR3aa: CASSLARKNTEAFF

d_gene: -
abundance: -
v_gene: TRBV2
j_gene: TRBJ1-2
CDR3nt: TGTGCCAGCAGTCTTTCCGGGGGGCTAGGCTATGGCTACACCTTC
CDR3aa: CASSLSGGLGYGYTF

d_gene: -
abundance: -
v_gene: TRBV6-1
j_gene: TRBJ1-4
CDR3nt: TGTGCTTCATCGGCAACTAATGAAAAACTGTTTTTT
CDR3aa: CASSATNEKLFF

d_gene: TRBD2
abundance: -
v_gene: TRBV15
j_gene: TRBJ2-5
CDR3nt: TGTGCCACCAGCAGAGATAGGGGACTAGCGATGGAGACCCAGTACTTC
CDR3aa: CATSRDRGLAMETQYF

d_gene: -
abundance: -
v_gene: TRBV7-2
j_gene: TRBJ2-1
CDR3nt: TGTGCCAGCAGCTTTGGAGGGAGCGTCAATGAGCAGTTCTTC
CDR3aa: CASSFGGSVNEQFF

d_gene: TRBD2
abundance: -
v_gene: TRBV10-1
j_gene: TRBJ2-3
CDR3nt: TGCGCCAGCAGTGAGGGGCGGTCTAGCGGGCCTCGCACAGATACGCAGTATTTT
CDR3aa: CASSEGRSSGPRTDTQYF

d_gene: -
abundance: -
v_gene: TRBV5-6
j_gene: TRBJ1-6
CDR3nt: TGTGCCAGCAGCTTGGTGGCGGGGACGGCGGTTTATAATTCACCCCTCCACTTT
CDR3aa: CASSLVAGTAVYNSPLHF

d_gene: TRBD2
abundance: -
v_gene: TRBV18
j_gene: TRBJ2-1
CDR3nt: TGTGCCAGCCGGGAGGGGCCCCTGTACGGTAACAATGAGCAGTTCTTC
CDR3aa: CASREGPLYGNNEQFF

d_gene: -
abundance: medium-sized
v_gene: TRBV9
j_gene: TRBJ2-5
CDR3nt: TGTGCCAGCAGCGCGTACGACAGGGGAGGGGAGACCCAGTACTTC
CDR3aa: CASSAYDRGGETQYF

d_gene: TRBD2
abundance: -
v_gene: TRBV19
j_gene: TRBJ2-7
CDR3nt: TGTGCCAGTAGTAAAAGGACTAGCGCTACCAGCCCCTACGAGCAGTACTTC
CDR3aa: CASSKRTSATSPYEQYF

d_gene: -
abundance: -
v_gene: TRBV27
j_gene: TRBJ2-2
CDR3nt: TGTGCCAGCAGTTTAGGGGGGAGGACCGGGGAGCTGTTTTTT
CDR3aa: CASSLGGRTGELFF

d_gene: -
abundance: -
v_gene: TRBV6-5
j_gene: TRBJ1-1
CDR3nt: TGTGCCAGCAGTCGTCGACAGCACCCCGAGACTGAAGCTTTCTTT
CDR3aa: CASSRRQHPETEAFF

d_gene: TRBD1
abundance: -
v_gene: TRBV18
j_gene: TRBJ1-2
CDR3nt: TGTGCCAGCGCACTTAGCTCCAGGGGGCATAACTATGGCTACACCTTC
CDR3aa: CASALSSRGHNYGYTF

d_gene: TRBD2
abundance: -
v_gene: TRBV7-2
j_gene: TRBJ2-7
CDR3nt: TGTGCCAGCAGCTCTAGCGGGATGAACTACGAGCAGTACTTC
CDR3aa: CASSSSGMNYEQYF

d_gene: TRBD1
abundance: -
v_gene: TRBV7-9
j_gene: TRBJ1-1
CDR3nt: TGTGCCAGCAGCTTAGATCAGGGGGCCGGCACTGAAGCTTTCTTT
CDR3aa: CASSLDQGAGTEAFF

d_gene: TRBD2
abundance: -
v_gene: TRBV28
j_gene: TRBJ2-7
CDR3nt: TGTGCCAGCAGTTTATGGACTAGCGGATTCTACGAGCAGTACTTC
CDR3aa: CASSLWTSGFYEQYF

d_gene: -
abundance: -
v_gene: TRBV14
j_gene: TRBJ2-7
CDR3nt: TGTGCCAGCAGCCAAGAAAGCGGCTACGAGCAGTACTTC
CDR3aa: CASSQESGYEQYF

d_gene: -
abundance: -
v_gene: TRBV4-2
j_gene: TRBJ1-4
CDR3nt: TGTGCCAGCAGCCAAGTGGCTGGATCAGGGGTCACTAATGAAAAACTGTTTTTT
CDR3aa: CASSQVAGSGVTNEKLFF

d_gene: TRBD1
abundance: -
v_gene: TRBV2
j_gene: TRBJ2-5
CDR3nt: TGTGCCAGCAGCGTACAGGGGCCGGGGAACCAAGAGACCCAGTACTTC
CDR3aa: CASSVQGPGNQETQYF

d_gene: -
abundance: -
v_gene: TRBV6-1
j_gene: TRBJ2-7
CDR3nt: TGTGCCAGCAGTGGAAACAGGCCTCTGGAGGAGCAGTACTTC
CDR3aa: CASSGNRPLEEQYF

d_gene: TRBD1
abundance: -
v_gene: TRBV19
j_gene: TRBJ2-7
CDR3nt: TGTGCCAGTAGTATGACAGGGGCCCACGAGCAGTACTTC
CDR3aa: CASSMTGAHEQYF